Listed below are T cell receptor beta chains from one sample, sequenced in a study of T-cell memory formation after mild COVID-19. TCRdb reprocessed the 5' RACE reads with MiXCR, giving one entry per CDR3 protein. The sample shows roughly 560,000 distinct CDR3 sequences, roughly 22% of them seen only once. The sequencing input was PBMCs or a T cell subset sorted from them (not recorded which). These receptors all come from an adult woman who had mild COVID-19 (a few samples of this study predate the infection). Cell type and time point are not known. CDR3s include the opening cysteine and the closing phenylalanine or tryptophan. D genes are given only for firm matches. The listing skips clone size in some rows; elsewhere it reads once, few, many or a size class.

V gene	J gene	clone size	D gene	CDR3 protein	CDR3 DNA
TRBV11-2	TRBJ2-3	NA	TRBD2	CASSFWGFAGVSQSTDTQYF	TGTGCCAGCAGCTTTTGGGGCTTCGCGGGAGTGTCCCAAAGCACAGATACGCAGTATTTT
TRBV4-1	TRBJ2-2	NA	TRBD2	CASSHLGLAAGRGELFF	TGCGCCAGCAGCCATTTGGGGCTAGCGGCCGGTCGTGGGGAGCTGTTTTTT
TRBV7-9	TRBJ2-5	NA	NA	CASSLAVIRQQETQYF	TGTGCCAGCAGCTTAGCGGTGATTCGACAACAAGAGACCCAGTACTTC
TRBV5-1	TRBJ1-1	many	NA	CASSPAAMNTEAFF	TGCGCCAGCAGCCCGGCAGCCATGAACACTGAAGCTTTCTTT
TRBV5-1	TRBJ2-1	NA	TRBD2	CASSLAAGGSYNEQFF	TGCGCCAGCAGCTTGGCCGCGGGGGGATCCTACAATGAGCAGTTCTTC
TRBV12-3/TRBV12-4	TRBJ2-1	NA	TRBD2	CATLAGDNEQFF	TGTGCCACCTTAGCGGGAGACAATGAGCAGTTCTTC
TRBV18	TRBJ2-3	NA	NA	CASSPPAGRDTQYF	TGTGCCAGCTCACCACCGGCCGGAAGAGATACGCAGTATTTT
TRBV5-1	TRBJ2-1	NA	TRBD2	CASSRGLAGGLDEQFF	TGCGCCAGCAGCCGCGGACTAGCGGGGGGACTAGATGAGCAGTTCTTC
TRBV6-5	TRBJ2-3	few	NA	CASSYSGSIHTQYF	TGTGCCAGCAGTTACTCGGGGTCCATCCATACGCAGTATTTT
TRBV6-2/TRBV6-3	TRBJ1-5	NA	NA	CASSYAGSNQPQHF	TGTGCCAGCAGTTACGCTGGCAGCAATCAGCCCCAGCATTTT
TRBV5-1	TRBJ2-1	NA	TRBD2	CASSFATSGYNEQFF	TGCGCCAGCAGCTTTGCCACTAGCGGATACAATGAGCAGTTCTTC
TRBV6-4	TRBJ2-3	few	TRBD2	CASSPGGAETDTQYF	TGTGCCAGCAGCCCCGGGGGGGCCGAGACAGATACGCAGTATTTT
TRBV9	TRBJ1-1	NA	TRBD1	CASSVVEGARSEAFF	TGTGCCAGCAGCGTAGTAGAGGGGGCGCGTTCTGAAGCTTTCTTT
TRBV6-2/TRBV6-3	TRBJ1-1	NA	TRBD1	CASSYSGQGFTEAFF	TGTGCCAGCAGTTACTCGGGACAGGGGTTCACTGAAGCTTTCTTT
TRBV5-5	TRBJ2-2	NA	NA	CASRPGAGELFF	TGTGCCAGCAGACCGGGGGCCGGGGAGCTGTTTTTT
TRBV6-2/TRBV6-3	TRBJ2-6	NA	TRBD1	CASSYSRDRGTGANVLTF	TGTGCCAGCAGTTACTCCCGGGACAGGGGAACTGGGGCCAACGTCCTGACTTTC
TRBV28	TRBJ1-1	few	TRBD1	CASSQGAHTEAFF	TGTGCCAGCAGTCAGGGGGCGCACACTGAAGCTTTCTTT
TRBV3-1	TRBJ2-1	few	NA	CASTVGGGNEQFF	TGTGCCAGCACTGTGGGGGGTGGAAATGAGCAGTTCTTC
TRBV6-5	TRBJ2-7	NA	NA	CASRGGPTSEQYF	TGTGCCAGCAGGGGAGGTCCTACCAGCGAGCAGTACTTC
TRBV5-1	TRBJ2-1	NA	TRBD2	CASSLDETSGSGQFF	TGCGCCAGCAGCTTGGACGAGACTAGCGGGAGTGGGCAGTTCTTC